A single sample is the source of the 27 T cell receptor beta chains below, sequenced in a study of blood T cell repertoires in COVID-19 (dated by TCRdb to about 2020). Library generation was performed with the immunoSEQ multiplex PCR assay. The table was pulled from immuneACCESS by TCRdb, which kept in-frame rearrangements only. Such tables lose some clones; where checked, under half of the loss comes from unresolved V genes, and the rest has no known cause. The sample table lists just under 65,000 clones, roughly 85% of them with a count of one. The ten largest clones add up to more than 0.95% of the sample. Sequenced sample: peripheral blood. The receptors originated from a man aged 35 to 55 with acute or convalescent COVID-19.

In nucleotides, the CDR3 is TGTGCCAGTAGTATAGTTGGCGGCCGGGATACGCAGTATTTT. It encodes CASSIVGGRDTQYF. J is TRBJ2-3 and V is TRBV19; D unclear. V lost 1 base to trimming and J lost 6 bases, with 11 bases between them. The germline gives CDR1 LNHDA, CDR2 SQIVND (reference sequence). CDR3 length: 14 residues.

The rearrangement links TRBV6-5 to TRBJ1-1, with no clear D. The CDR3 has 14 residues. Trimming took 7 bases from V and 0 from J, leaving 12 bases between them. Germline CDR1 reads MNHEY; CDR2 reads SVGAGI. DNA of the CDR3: TGTGCCAGCACCTCCTTAGAGTTGAACACTGAAGCTTTCTTT. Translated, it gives CASTSLELNTEAFF.

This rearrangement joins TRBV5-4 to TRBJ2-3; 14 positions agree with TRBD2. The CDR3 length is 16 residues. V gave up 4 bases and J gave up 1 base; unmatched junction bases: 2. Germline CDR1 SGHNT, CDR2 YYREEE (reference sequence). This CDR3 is CASSPGLAGGTDTQYF. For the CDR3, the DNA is TGTGCCAGCAGCCCGGGACTAGCGGGGGGCACAGATACGCAGTATTTT.

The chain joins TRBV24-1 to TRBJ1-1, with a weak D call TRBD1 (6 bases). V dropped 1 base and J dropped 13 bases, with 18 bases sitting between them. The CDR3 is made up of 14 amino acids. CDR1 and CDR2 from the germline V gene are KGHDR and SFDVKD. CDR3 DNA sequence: TGTGCCACCAGTGATTTCGGGGACACAGGGAATCATTTCTTT. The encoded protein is CATSDFGDTGNHFF.

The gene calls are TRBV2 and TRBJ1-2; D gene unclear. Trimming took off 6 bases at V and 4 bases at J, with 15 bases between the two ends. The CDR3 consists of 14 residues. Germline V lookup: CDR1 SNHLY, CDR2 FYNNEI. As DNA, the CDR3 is TGTGCCAGCAGGGCGGGAGCCGGTGTCTATGGCTACACCTTC. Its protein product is CASRAGAGVYGYTF.

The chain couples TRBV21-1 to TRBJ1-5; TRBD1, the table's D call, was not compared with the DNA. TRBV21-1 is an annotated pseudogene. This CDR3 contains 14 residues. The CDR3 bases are TGTGCCAGCAGCAAAGATGGGGGCTCTCAGCCCCAGCATTTT. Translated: CASSKDGGSQPQHF.

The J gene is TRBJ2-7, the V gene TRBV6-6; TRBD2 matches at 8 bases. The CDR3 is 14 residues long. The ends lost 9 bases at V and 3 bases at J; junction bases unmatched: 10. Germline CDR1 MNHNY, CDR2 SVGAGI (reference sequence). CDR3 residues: CASGQTGLVYEQYF. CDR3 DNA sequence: TGTGCCAGTGGGCAGACGGGACTAGTCTACGAGCAGTACTTC.

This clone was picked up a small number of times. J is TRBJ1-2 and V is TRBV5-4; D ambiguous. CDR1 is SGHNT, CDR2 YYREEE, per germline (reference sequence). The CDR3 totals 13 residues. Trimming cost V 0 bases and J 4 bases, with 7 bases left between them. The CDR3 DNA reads TGTGCCAGCAGCTTGGGAGGTAGCTATGGCTACACCTTC. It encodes CASSLGGSYGYTF.

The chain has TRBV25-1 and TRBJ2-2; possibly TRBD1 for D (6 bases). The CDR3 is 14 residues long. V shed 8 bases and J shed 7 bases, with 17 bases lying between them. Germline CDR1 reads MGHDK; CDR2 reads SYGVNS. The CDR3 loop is CASSLRGFGGELFF. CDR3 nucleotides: TGTGCCAGCTCATTGAGGGGGTTTGGCGGGGAGCTGTTTTTT.

CDR3 in amino acids: CASSLRRGGYANTGELFF. CDR3 DNA sequence: TGTGCCAGCAGCTTGAGGCGGGGGGGATACGCGAACACCGGGGAGCTGTTTTTT. The rearrangement links TRBV5-4 to TRBJ2-2; 9 bases match TRBD2. The V gene end was trimmed by 1 base and the J gene end by 0 bases; junction bases not matched to a gene: 7. The germline V gene encodes CDR1 SGHNT and CDR2 YYREEE (reference sequence). The CDR3 is 18 residues long.

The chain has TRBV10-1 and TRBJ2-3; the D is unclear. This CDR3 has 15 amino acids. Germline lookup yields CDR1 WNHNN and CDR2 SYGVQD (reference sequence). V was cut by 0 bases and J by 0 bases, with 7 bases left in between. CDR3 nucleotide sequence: TGCGCCAGCAGTGAGTCAGGCGGAAGCACAGATACGCAGTATTTT. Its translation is CASSESGGSTDTQYF.

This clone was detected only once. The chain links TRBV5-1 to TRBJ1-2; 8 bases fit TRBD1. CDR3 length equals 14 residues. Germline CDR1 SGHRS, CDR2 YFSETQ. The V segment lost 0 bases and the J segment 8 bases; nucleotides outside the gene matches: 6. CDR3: CASSLEGQVGGYTF. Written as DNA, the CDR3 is TGCGCCAGCAGCTTGGAGGGACAGGTGGGAGGCTACACCTTC. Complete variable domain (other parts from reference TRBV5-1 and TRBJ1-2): KAGVTQTPRYLIKTRGQQVTLSCSPISGHRSVSWYQQTPGQGLQFLFEYFSETQRNKGNFPGRFSGRQFSNSRSEMNVSTLELGDSALYLCASSLEGQVGGYTFGSGTRLTVV.

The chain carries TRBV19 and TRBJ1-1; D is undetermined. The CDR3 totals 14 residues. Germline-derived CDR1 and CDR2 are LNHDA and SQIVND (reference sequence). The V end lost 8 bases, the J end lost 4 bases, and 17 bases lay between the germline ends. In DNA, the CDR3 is TGTGCCAGTGGGCCGGGAGGGTATCCCACTGAAGCTTTCTTT. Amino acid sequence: CASGPGGYPTEAFF.

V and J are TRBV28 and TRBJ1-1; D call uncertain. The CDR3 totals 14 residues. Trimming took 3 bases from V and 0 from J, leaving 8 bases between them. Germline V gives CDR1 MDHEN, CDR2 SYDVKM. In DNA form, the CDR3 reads TGTGCCAGCAGTTTCCTGTTAGTGAACACTGAAGCTTTCTTT. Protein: CASSFLLVNTEAFF. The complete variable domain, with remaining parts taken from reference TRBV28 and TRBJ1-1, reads DVKVTQSSRYLVKRTGEKVFLECVQDMDHENMFWYRQDPGLGLRLIYFSYDVKMKEKGDIPEGYSVSREKKERFSLILESASTNQTSMYLCASSFLLVNTEAFFGQGTRLTVV.

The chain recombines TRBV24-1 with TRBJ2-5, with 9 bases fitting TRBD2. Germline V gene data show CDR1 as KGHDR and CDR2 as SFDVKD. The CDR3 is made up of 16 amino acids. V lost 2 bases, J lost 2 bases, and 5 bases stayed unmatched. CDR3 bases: TGTGCCACCAGTGATTGGGCTAGCGGGGCACAAGAGACCCAGTACTTC. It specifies CATSDWASGAQETQYF.

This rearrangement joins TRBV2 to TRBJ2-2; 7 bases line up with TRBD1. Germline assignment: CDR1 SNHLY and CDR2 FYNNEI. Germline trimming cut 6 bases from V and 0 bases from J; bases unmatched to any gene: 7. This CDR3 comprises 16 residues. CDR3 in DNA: TGTGCCAGCAGCCTGACAGGGAGAACGAACACCGGGGAGCTGTTTTTT. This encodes CASSLTGRTNTGELFF.

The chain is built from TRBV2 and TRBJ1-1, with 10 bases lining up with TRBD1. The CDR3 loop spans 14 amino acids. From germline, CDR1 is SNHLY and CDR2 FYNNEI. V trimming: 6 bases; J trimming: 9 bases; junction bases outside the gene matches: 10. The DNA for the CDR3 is TGTGCCAGCAGCGGGACAGGGGACGGATCTAAAGCTTTCTTT. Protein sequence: CASSGTGDGSKAFF.

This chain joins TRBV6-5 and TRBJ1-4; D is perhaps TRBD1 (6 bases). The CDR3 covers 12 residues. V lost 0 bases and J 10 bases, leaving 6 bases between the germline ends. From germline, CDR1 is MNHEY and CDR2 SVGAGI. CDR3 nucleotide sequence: TGTGCCAGCAGTTACTCAGGGGGAAAACTGTTTTTT. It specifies CASSYSGGKLFF.

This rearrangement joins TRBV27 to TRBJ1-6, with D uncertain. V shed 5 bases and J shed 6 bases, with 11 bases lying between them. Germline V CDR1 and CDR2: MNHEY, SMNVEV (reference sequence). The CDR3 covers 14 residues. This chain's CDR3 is CASSLPGFNSPLHF. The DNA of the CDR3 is TGTGCCAGCAGTCTCCCCGGGTTTAATTCACCCCTCCACTTT.

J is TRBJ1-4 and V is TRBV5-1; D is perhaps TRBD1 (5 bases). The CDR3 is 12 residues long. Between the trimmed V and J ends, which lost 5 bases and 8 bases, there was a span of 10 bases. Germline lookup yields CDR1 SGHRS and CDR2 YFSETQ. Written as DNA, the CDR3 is TGCGCCAGCAGAGCAGGGTCCGAAAAACTGTTTTTT. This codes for CASRAGSEKLFF.

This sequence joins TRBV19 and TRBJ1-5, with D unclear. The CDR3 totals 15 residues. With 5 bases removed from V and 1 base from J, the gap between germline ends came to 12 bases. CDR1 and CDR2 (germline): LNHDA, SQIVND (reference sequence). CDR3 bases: TGTGCCAGTAGTGTCGCTACAGCAAGCAATCAGCCCCAGCATTTT. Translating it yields CASSVATASNQPQHF.

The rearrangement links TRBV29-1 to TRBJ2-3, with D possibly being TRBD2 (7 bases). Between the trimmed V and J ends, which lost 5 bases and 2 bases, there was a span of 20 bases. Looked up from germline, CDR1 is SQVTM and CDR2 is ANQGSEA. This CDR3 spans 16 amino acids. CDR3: CSVRGEAGEFTDTQYF. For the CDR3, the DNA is TGCAGCGTTCGGGGGGAGGCAGGGGAGTTCACAGATACGCAGTATTTT.

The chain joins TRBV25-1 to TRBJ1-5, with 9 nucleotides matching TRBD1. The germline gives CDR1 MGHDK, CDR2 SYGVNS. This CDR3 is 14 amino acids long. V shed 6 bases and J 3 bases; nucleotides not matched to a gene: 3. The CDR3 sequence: CASRDRGINQPQHF. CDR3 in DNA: TGTGCCAGCAGGGACAGGGGAATCAATCAGCCCCAGCATTTT.

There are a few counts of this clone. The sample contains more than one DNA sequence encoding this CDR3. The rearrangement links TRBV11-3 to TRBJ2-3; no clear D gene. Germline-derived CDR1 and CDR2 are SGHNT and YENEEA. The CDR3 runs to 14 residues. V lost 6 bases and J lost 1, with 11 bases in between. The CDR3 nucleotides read TGTGCCAGCAGACGAGGATTAGGCACAGATACGCAGTATTTT. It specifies CASRRGLGTDTQYF.

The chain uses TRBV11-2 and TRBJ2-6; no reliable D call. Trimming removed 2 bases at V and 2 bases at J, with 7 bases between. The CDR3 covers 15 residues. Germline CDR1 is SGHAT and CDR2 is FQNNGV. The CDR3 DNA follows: TGTGCCAGCAGCTTACTCAGGACTGGGGCCAACGTCCTGACTTTC. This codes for CASSLLRTGANVLTF. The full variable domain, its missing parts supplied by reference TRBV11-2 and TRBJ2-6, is EAGVAQSPRYKIIEKRQSVAFWCNPISGHATLYWYQQILGQGPKLLIQFQNNGVVDDSQLPKDRFSAERLKGVDSTLKIQPAKLEDSAVYLCASSLLRTGANVLTFGAGSRLTVL.

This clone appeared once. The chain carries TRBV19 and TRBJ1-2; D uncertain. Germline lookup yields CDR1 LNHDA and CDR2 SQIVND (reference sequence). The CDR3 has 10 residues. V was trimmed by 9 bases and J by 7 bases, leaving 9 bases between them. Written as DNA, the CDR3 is TGTGCCAGCTGGGAGGGTGGCTACACCTTC. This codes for CASWEGGYTF.

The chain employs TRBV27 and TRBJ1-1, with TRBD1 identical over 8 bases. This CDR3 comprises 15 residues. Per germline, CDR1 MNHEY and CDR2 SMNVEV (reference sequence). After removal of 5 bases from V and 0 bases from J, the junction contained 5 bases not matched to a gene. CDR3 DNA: TGTGCCAGCAGTGCAGGCAGGGGGCTGAACACTGAAGCTTTCTTT. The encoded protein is CASSAGRGLNTEAFF.